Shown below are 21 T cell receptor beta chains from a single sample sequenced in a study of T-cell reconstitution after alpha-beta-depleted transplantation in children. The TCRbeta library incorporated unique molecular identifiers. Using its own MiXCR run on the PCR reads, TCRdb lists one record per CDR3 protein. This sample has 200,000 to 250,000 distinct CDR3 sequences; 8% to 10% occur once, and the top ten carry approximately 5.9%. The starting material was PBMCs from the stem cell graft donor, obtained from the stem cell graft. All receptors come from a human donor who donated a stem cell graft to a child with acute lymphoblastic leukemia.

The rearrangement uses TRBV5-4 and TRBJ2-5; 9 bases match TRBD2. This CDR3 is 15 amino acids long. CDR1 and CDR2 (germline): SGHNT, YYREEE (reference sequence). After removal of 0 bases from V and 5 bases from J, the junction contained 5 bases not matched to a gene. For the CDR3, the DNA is TGTGCCAGCAGCTTGGACCTAGCGGGGAGGGAGACCCAGTACTTC. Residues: CASSLDLAGRETQYF.

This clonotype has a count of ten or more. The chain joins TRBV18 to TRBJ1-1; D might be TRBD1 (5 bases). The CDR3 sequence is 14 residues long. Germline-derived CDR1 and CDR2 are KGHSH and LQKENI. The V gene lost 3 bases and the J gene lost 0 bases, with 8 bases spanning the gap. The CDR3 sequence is CASSPGHVNTEAFF. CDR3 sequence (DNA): TGTGCCAGCTCACCCGGACACGTGAACACTGAAGCTTTCTTT.

CDR3 sequence reads: CAWSGSGSLYEQYF. The CDR3 nucleotides are TGTGCCTGGAGTGGATCGGGCAGCCTCTACGAGCAGTACTTC. The chain has TRBV30 and TRBJ2-7; D is undetermined. The CDR3 length is 14 residues. Germline loops: CDR1 GTSNPN, CDR2 SVGIG (reference sequence). The V end was cut by 1 base, the J end by 3 bases, with 13 bases between.

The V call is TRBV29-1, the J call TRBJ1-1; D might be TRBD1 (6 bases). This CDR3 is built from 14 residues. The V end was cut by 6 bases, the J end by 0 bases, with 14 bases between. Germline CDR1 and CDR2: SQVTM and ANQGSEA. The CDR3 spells CSVQSQGLNTEAFF. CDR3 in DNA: TGCAGCGTACAATCACAGGGCTTGAACACTGAAGCTTTCTTT.

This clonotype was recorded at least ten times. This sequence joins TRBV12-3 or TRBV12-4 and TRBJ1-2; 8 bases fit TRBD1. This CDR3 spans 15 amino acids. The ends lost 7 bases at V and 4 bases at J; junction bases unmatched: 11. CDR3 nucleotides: TGTGCCAGCACTCAAACGGCAGGGGGCGTCTATGGCTACACCTTC. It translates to CASTQTAGGVYGYTF.

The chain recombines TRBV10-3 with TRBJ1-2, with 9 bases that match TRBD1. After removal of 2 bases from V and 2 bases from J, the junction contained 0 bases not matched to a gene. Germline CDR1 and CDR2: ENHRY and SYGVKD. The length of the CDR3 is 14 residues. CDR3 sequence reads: CAISEDRGNYGYTF. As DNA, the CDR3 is TGTGCCATCAGTGAGGACAGGGGGAACTATGGCTACACCTTC.

This CDR3 is CASSPQGLAGGANTGELFF. For the CDR3, the DNA is TGCGCCAGCAGCCCACAAGGACTAGCGGGGGGCGCGAACACCGGGGAGCTGTTTTTT. The V and J genes are TRBV5-1 and TRBJ2-2; 14 nucleotides align to TRBD2. The CDR3 is 19 residues long. Unmatched junction bases numbered 8, after V lost 4 bases and J lost 0 bases. CDR1 is SGHRS, CDR2 YFSETQ, per germline.

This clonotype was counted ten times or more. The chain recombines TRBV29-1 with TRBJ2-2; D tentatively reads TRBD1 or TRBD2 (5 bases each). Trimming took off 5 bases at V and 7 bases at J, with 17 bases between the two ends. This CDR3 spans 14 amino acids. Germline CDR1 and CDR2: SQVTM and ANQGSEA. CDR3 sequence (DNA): TGCAGCGTTCATGAGGGGCCGGTCGTCGGGGAGCTGTTTTTT. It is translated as CSVHEGPVVGELFF.

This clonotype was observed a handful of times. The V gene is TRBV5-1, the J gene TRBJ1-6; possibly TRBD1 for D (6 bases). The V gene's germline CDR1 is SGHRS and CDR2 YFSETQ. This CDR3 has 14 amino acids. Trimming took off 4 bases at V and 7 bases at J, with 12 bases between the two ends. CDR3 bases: TGCGCCAGCAGCCCGGGGGGCGCGAATTCACCCCTCCACTTT. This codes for CASSPGGANSPLHF.

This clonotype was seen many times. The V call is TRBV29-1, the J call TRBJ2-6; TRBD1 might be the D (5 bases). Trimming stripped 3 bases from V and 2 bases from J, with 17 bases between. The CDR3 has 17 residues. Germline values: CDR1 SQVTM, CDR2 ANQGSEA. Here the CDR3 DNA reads TGCAGCGTTGATCTGCCAGGGTCTGGCACTGGGGCCAACGTCCTGACTTTC. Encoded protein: CSVDLPGSGTGANVLTF.

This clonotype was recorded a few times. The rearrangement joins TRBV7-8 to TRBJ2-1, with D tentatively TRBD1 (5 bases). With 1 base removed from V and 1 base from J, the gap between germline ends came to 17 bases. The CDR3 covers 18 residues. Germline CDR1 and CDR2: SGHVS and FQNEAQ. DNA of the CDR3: TGTGCCAGCAGCTTAGACTTTAAGGGGCATAGGTCCTACAATGAGCAGTTCTTC. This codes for CASSLDFKGHRSYNEQFF.

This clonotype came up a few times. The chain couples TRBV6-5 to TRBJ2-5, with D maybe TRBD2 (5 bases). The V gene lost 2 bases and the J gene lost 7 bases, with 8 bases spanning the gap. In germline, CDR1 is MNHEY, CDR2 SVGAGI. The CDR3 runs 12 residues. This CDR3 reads CASSYPRGTQYF. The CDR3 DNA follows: TGTGCCAGCAGTTACCCCCGGGGGACCCAGTACTTC.

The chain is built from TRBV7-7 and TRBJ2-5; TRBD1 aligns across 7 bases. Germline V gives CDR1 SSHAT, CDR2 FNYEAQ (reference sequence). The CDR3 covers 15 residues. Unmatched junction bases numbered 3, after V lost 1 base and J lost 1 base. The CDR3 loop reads CASSLGTGVQETQYF. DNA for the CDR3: TGTGCCAGCAGCTTAGGAACAGGGGTCCAAGAGACCCAGTACTTC.

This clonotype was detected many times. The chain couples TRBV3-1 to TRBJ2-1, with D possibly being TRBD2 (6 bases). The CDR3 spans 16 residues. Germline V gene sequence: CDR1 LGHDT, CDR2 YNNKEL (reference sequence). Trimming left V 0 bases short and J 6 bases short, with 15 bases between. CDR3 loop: CASSQEILAEGNEQFF. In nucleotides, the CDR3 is TGTGCCAGCAGCCAAGAAATACTAGCCGAGGGCAATGAGCAGTTCTTC.

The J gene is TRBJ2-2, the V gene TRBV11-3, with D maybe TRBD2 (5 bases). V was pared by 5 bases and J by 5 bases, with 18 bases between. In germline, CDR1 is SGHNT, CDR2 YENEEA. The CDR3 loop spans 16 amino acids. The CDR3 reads CASSPGRLRGTGELFF. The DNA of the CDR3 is TGTGCCAGCAGCCCAGGCCGGTTGCGAGGGACCGGGGAGCTGTTTTTT.

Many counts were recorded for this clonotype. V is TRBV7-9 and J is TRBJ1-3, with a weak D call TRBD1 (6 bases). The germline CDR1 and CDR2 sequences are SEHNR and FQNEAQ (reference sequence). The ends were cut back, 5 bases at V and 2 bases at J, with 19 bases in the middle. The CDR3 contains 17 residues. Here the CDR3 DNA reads TGTGCCAGCAGCCCCTACACGACAGGAGTAACTGGAAACACCATATATTTT. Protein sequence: CASSPYTTGVTGNTIYF.

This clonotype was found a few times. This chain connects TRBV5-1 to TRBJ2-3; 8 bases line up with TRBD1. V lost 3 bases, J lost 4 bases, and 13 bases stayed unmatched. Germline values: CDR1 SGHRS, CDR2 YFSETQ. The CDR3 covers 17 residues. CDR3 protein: CASSSNPIGQGPDTQYF. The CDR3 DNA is TGCGCCAGCAGCTCAAACCCAATTGGACAGGGTCCAGATACGCAGTATTTT.

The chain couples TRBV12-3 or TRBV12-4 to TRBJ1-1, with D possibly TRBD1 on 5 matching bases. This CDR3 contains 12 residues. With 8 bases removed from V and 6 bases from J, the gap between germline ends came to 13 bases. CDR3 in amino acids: CASSGVLSEAFF. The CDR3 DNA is TGTGCCAGCTCGGGGGTCCTCTCTGAAGCTTTCTTT.

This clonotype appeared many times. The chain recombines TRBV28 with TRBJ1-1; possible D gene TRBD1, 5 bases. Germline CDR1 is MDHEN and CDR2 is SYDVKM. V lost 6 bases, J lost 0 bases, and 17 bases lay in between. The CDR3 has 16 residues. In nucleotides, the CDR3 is TGTGCCAGCAGCCTCCCGGGACTGACACTGAACACTGAAGCTTTCTTT. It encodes CASSLPGLTLNTEAFF.

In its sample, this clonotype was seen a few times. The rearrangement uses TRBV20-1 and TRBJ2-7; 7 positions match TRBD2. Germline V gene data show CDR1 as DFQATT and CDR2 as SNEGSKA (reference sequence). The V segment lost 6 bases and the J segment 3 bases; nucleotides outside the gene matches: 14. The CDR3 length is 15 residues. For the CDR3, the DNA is TGCAGTGCCCTCGGTGGGGGGGACGACTTCTACGAGCAGTACTTC. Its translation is CSALGGGDDFYEQYF.

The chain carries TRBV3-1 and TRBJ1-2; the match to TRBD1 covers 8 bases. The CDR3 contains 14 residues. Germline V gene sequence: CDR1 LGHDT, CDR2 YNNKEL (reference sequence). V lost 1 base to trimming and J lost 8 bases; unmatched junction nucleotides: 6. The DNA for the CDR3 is TGTGCCAGCAGCCAAGCTGTAGACAGGGGCGGCTACACCTTC. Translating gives CASSQAVDRGGYTF. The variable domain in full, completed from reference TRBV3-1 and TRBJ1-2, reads DTAVSQTPKYLVTQMGNDKSIKCEQNLGHDTMYWYKQDSKKFLKIMFSYNNKELIINETVPNRFSPKSPDKAHLNLHINSLELGDSAVYFCASSQAVDRGGYTFGSGTRLTVV.